Listed below are T cell receptor beta chains from one sample, sequenced in a study of cytomegalovirus exposure and HLA in healthy donors. Using immunoSEQ multiplex PCR, the repertoire was profiled, and TCRdb retains in-frame clones only, with some absent. This sample yields approximately 220,000 clones, of which roughly 88% are seen a single time; 0.71% belongs to the top ten. Material for sequencing was PBMCs. The receptors shown here come from a boy under 10 years old in good health and CMV-seronegative. The CDR3 runs from the conserved cysteine through the conserved F or W. D genes are given only for firm matches. Clone size, where shown, is once, few, many, or a class for clones that have expanded.

j_gene	d_gene	v_gene	abundance	CDR3aa	CDR3nt
TRBJ2-7	TRBD1	TRBV4-2	NA	CASSPGTGAYEQYF	TGTGCCAGCAGCCCCGGGACAGGGGCCTACGAGCAGTACTTC
TRBJ1-5	NA	TRBV18	NA	CASSVRHWRYQPQHF	TGTGCCAGCTCAGTCAGACACTGGAGGTATCAGCCCCAGCATTTT
TRBJ2-5	TRBD2	TRBV19	NA	CASSMVAGVERGETQYF	TGTGCCAGTAGTATGGTAGCGGGAGTTGAGAGAGGAGAGACCCAGTACTTC
TRBJ2-5	NA	TRBV11-2	NA	CASSPQGTGETQYF	TGTGCCAGCAGCCCGCAGGGCACGGGAGAGACCCAGTACTTC
TRBJ2-5	NA	TRBV7-7	NA	CASSLGPDRGTQYF	TGTGCTAGCAGCTTAGGCCCAGATCGAGGGACCCAGTACTTC
TRBJ1-1	NA	TRBV14	NA	CASSQDSAANTEAFF	TGTGCCAGCAGCCAAGATTCGGCGGCAAACACTGAAGCTTTCTTT
TRBJ1-2	NA	TRBV7-2	NA	CASSHGGVGDGYTF	TGTGCCAGCAGCCATGGGGGGGTCGGGGATGGCTACACCTTC
TRBJ2-7	TRBD1	TRBV10-1	once	CASSADRAGDEQYF	TGCGCCAGCAGTGCGGACAGGGCTGGGGACGAGCAGTACTTC
TRBJ1-6	NA	TRBV5-1	NA	CASSLGPTINSPLHF	TGCGCCAGCAGCTTGGGACCCACTATTAATTCACCCCTCCACTTT
TRBJ2-2	NA	TRBV19	NA	CASSIVKHPGELFF	TGTGCCAGTAGTATAGTTAAGCACCCCGGGGAGCTGTTTTTT
TRBJ2-7	NA	TRBV5-6	NA	CASSLAAGRQGHMDEQYF	TGTGCCAGCAGCTTGGCCGCGGGGAGACAGGGACATATGGACGAGCAGTACTTC
TRBJ1-2	TRBD1	TRBV6-6	NA	CASSQPGQGDYGYTF	TGTGCCAGCAGTCAGCCGGGACAGGGAGACTATGGCTACACCTTC
TRBJ1-1	NA	TRBV6-5	NA	CASSHAGEAFF	TGTGCCAGCAGCCATGCAGGGGAAGCTTTCTTT
TRBJ2-3	TRBD2	TRBV5-6	NA	CASSFGLAGSEDTQYF	TGTGCCAGCAGCTTTGGACTAGCGGGGTCTGAAGATACGCAGTATTTT
TRBJ2-2	NA	TRBV5-1	once	CASSLGQAETTGELFF	TGCGCCAGCAGCTTGGGACAGGCAGAAACCACCGGGGAGCTGTTTTTT
TRBJ2-1	TRBD2	TRBV2	NA	CASRASGSTYNEQFF	TGTGCCAGCAGAGCTAGCGGGAGTACCTACAATGAGCAGTTCTTC
TRBJ2-7	TRBD1	TRBV9	once	CASSHRDSTYEQYF	TGTGCCAGCAGCCATAGGGACAGCACCTACGAGCAGTACTTC
TRBJ1-1	NA	TRBV19	NA	CASSITGNTEAFF	TGTGCCAGTAGTATTACCGGGAACACTGAAGCTTTCTTT
TRBJ2-7	TRBD1	TRBV19	NA	CASSTGTGIAYEQYF	TGTGCCAGTAGTACCGGGACAGGGATAGCCTACGAGCAGTACTTC
TRBJ2-7	NA	TRBV5-1	NA	CASSPYPSYEQYF	TGCGCCAGCAGCCCGTATCCCTCCTACGAGCAGTACTTC
TRBJ1-2	NA	TRBV9	NA	CASSVGENYGYTF	TGTGCCAGCAGCGTAGGCGAAAACTATGGCTACACCTTC
TRBJ1-6	NA	TRBV2	NA	CASSVSQGGYNSPLHF	TGTGCCAGCAGTGTATCACAGGGCGGCTATAATTCACCCCTCCACTTT
TRBJ2-5	NA	TRBV10-3	NA	CAIGALGGQETQYF	TGTGCCATCGGGGCCCTGGGGGGCCAAGAGACCCAGTACTTC
TRBJ1-1	TRBD1	TRBV6-1	NA	CASREPDRGLEAFF	TGTGCCAGCAGGGAACCAGACAGGGGGCTTGAAGCTTTCTTT
TRBJ2-7	NA	TRBV6-1	NA	CASSEGHTYEQYF	TGTGCCAGCAGTGAAGGGCATACCTACGAGCAGTACTTC
TRBJ2-5	TRBD2	TRBV11-2	NA	CASSLGLAGIQYF	TGTGCCAGCAGCTTAGGTCTAGCGGGGATCCAGTACTTC
TRBJ2-5	NA	TRBV27	NA	CASSLSNSLETQYF	TGTGCCAGCAGTTTATCGAACAGTCTTGAGACCCAGTACTTC
TRBJ1-4	NA	TRBV4-2	NA	CASTPKGVGEKLFF	TGTGCCAGCACCCCGAAGGGGGTAGGTGAAAAACTGTTTTTT
TRBJ2-1	NA	TRBV19	NA	CACSRGPYNEQFF	TGTGCCTGTTCTCGCGGTCCTTACAATGAGCAGTTCTTC
TRBJ2-5	TRBD1	TRBV28	NA	CASSSTQVRGHF	TGTGCCAGCAGCTCCACCCAAGTCAGGGGGCACTTC
TRBJ2-3	NA	TRBV5-4	NA	CASSLDTSSDTQYF	TGTGCCAGCAGCTTGGATACTAGCAGCGATACGCAGTATTTT
TRBJ2-1	NA	TRBV10-2	NA	CASSEIGANYNEQFF	TGCGCCAGCAGTGAAATAGGGGCCAACTACAATGAGCAGTTCTTC
TRBJ2-1	TRBD2	TRBV7-3	NA	CASSSGTSGGANNEQFF	TGTGCCAGCAGCTCCGGGACTAGCGGGGGGGCCAACAATGAGCAGTTCTTC
TRBJ2-1	NA	TRBV5-6	NA	CASSSDPNYSYNEQFF	TGTGCCAGCAGCTCAGACCCTAACTACTCCTACAATGAGCAGTTCTTC
TRBJ2-3	TRBD2	TRBV6-4	NA	CASSEGGGPTSDTQYF	TGTGCCAGCAGTGAGGGCGGGGGGCCCACTTCGGATACGCAGTATTTT
TRBJ1-2	NA	TRBV5-6	NA	CASSGDTANYGYTF	TGTGCCAGCAGCGGGGACACAGCTAACTATGGCTACACCTTC
TRBJ2-5	TRBD1	TRBV30	NA	CAWSHPGTAQETQYF	TGTGCCTGGAGTCATCCCGGGACAGCTCAAGAGACCCAGTACTTC
TRBJ1-2	TRBD1	TRBV4-2	NA	CASSPLGDSYAYTF	TGTGCCAGCAGCCCACTGGGGGACAGTTATGCCTACACCTTC
TRBJ1-1	NA	TRBV5-4	NA	CASSLDAGNTEAFF	TGTGCCAGCAGCTTGGACGCGGGGAACACTGAAGCTTTCTTT
TRBJ2-5	TRBD2	TRBV11-1	once	CASSVRGGIQETQYF	TGTGCCAGCAGTGTCCGGGGGGGCATTCAAGAGACCCAGTACTTC
TRBJ2-5	TRBD2	TRBV6-4	NA	CASSEIAGGRETQYF	TGTGCCAGCAGTGAAATAGCGGGAGGTAGAGAGACCCAGTACTTC
TRBJ2-7	TRBD2	TRBV19	NA	CASSQGLAGDSYEQYF	TGTGCCAGTAGCCAAGGACTAGCGGGGGACTCCTACGAGCAGTACTTC
TRBJ2-2	TRBD2	TRBV7-3	NA	CASSPSGLAGGPGTGELFF	TGTGCCAGCAGCCCCTCGGGACTAGCGGGGGGGCCGGGCACCGGGGAGCTGTTTTTT
TRBJ2-5	NA	TRBV6-5	once	CASSEVAETQYF	TGTGCCAGCAGTGAGGTTGCGGAGACCCAGTACTTC
TRBJ1-2	TRBD1	TRBV9	NA	CASSLGQNYGYTF	TGTGCCAGCAGCCTGGGACAGAACTATGGCTACACCTTC
TRBJ2-3	NA	TRBV10-3	once	CAIRDSPTDTQYF	TGTGCCATCAGGGACAGTCCCACAGATACGCAGTATTTT
TRBJ2-2	TRBD2	TRBV7-7	NA	CASSQAGQGGELFF	TGTGCTAGCAGCCAAGCGGGGCAGGGCGGGGAGCTGTTTTTT
TRBJ2-7	TRBD1	TRBV19	NA	CASSLGQGLSYEQYF	TGTGCCAGTAGTCTTGGACAGGGGTTATCCTACGAGCAGTACTTC
TRBJ2-7	NA	TRBV30	NA	CAWRYPHTEGYEQYF	TGTGCCTGGAGATACCCACATACGGAGGGCTACGAGCAGTACTTC
TRBJ2-7	TRBD2	TRBV15	NA	CATSRDITSGSFEQYF	TGTGCCACCAGCAGAGATATAACTAGCGGGAGTTTCGAGCAGTACTTC
TRBJ1-4	NA	TRBV28	NA	CASSPWTDATNEKLFF	TGTGCCAGCAGTCCGTGGACAGATGCAACTAATGAAAAACTGTTTTTT
TRBJ2-7	NA	TRBV2	NA	CASSGRQASSYEQYF	TGTGCCAGCAGTGGTCGGCAGGCAAGCTCCTACGAGCAGTACTTC
TRBJ1-2	NA	TRBV25-1	NA	CASTGESQGRGYTF	TGTGCCAGCACCGGAGAGTCTCAGGGTAGAGGCTACACCTTC
TRBJ2-2	TRBD1	TRBV18	NA	CASSPWTGGNTGELFF	TGTGCCAGCTCACCCTGGACAGGAGGGAACACCGGGGAGCTGTTTTTT
TRBJ1-2	TRBD1	TRBV7-3	NA	CASSPQGVRGYTF	TGTGCCAGCAGCCCCCAGGGGGTGCGCGGCTACACCTTC
TRBJ2-7	TRBD2	TRBV5-6	NA	CASSPKMGDYSYEQYF	TGTGCCAGCAGCCCGAAGATGGGGGACTACTCCTACGAGCAGTACTTC
TRBJ2-7	NA	TRBV21-1	NA	CARTYEQYF	TGTGCCAGGACTTACGAGCAGTACTTC
TRBJ2-1	NA	TRBV2	NA	CASRLSLEQFF	TGTGCCAGCAGACTTAGCCTTGAGCAGTTCTTC
TRBJ2-5	TRBD2	TRBV6-5	NA	CASRKLAGRETQYF	TGTGCCAGCAGGAAACTAGCGGGGCGAGAGACCCAGTACTTC